This passage covers 25 T cell receptor beta chains from one sample sequenced in a study of T cells in Graves' hyperthyroidism and ophthalmopathy. TCR beta CDR3 regions were amplified from RNA. HTBI primers were the set used in a first-round RT-PCR of the TCR CDR3. TCRdb used MiXCR to reprocess the multiplex PCR reads, holding one entry per CDR3 protein. This table has 350,000 or so distinct CDR3 sequences, 18% appearing once. The source material was blood. These receptors originate from a woman aged 50 to 60 with Graves' hyperthyroidism.

This clonotype was picked up a small number of times. The chain has TRBV5-1 and TRBJ2-7; tentative D call: TRBD1 (5 bases). CDR3 length: 14 amino acids. Trimming left V 8 bases short and J 0 bases short, with 15 bases between. The germline gives CDR1 SGHRS, CDR2 YFSETQ. The CDR3 protein is CASRLQASSYEQYV. CDR3 nucleotide sequence: TGCGCCAGTCGATTACAGGCCAGCTCCTACGAGCAGTACGTC.

The chain has TRBV28 and TRBJ1-2; 7 nucleotides match TRBD1. Germline trimming cut 2 bases from V and 4 bases from J; bases unmatched to any gene: 7. Germline CDR1 reads MDHEN; CDR2 reads SYDVKM. The CDR3 covers 15 residues. CDR3 nucleotides: TGTGCCAGCAGTTTAATTGAGGGGGCAAGCTATGGCTACACCTTC. This gives the protein CASSLIEGASYGYTF.

J is TRBJ1-1 and V is TRBV6-1, with 7 bases aligning to TRBD1. The CDR3 runs to 15 residues. Unmatched junction bases numbered 11, after V lost 5 bases and J lost 5 bases. Looked up from germline, CDR1 is MNHNS and CDR2 is SASEGT. The CDR3 DNA follows: TGTGCCAGCAGTATACGACAGGGTATGTCGACTGAAGCTTTCTTT. Translated, it gives CASSIRQGMSTEAFF.

This clonotype came up a few times. The chain uses TRBV19 and TRBJ1-1; D may be TRBD1 (5 bases). The CDR3 has 13 residues. CDR1 and CDR2 from the germline V gene are LNHDA and SQIVND (reference sequence). The ends were cut back, 7 bases at V and 7 bases at J, with 16 bases in the middle. The CDR3 loop is CASIPRGGLEAFF. Here the CDR3 DNA reads TGTGCCAGTATCCCCCGGGGGGGACTTGAAGCTTTCTTT.

Only a few counts were recorded for this clonotype. V gene TRBV28 combines with J gene TRBJ2-7; maybe TRBD1 (6 bases). Looked up from germline, CDR1 is MDHEN and CDR2 is SYDVKM. The CDR3 is made up of 13 amino acids. V was pared by 1 base and J by 5 bases, with 9 bases between. This CDR3 is CASSLLGANEQYF. The CDR3 region has the DNA TGTGCCAGCAGTTTATTGGGGGCGAACGAGCAGTACTTC. Filled out from reference TRBV28 and TRBJ2-7, the complete variable domain reads DVKVTQSSRYLVKRTGEKVFLECVQDMDHENMFWYRQDPGLGLRLIYFSYDVKMKEKGDIPEGYSVSREKKERFSLILESASTNQTSMYLCASSLLGANEQYFGPGTRLTVT.

This clonotype was seen many times. The chain couples TRBV2 to TRBJ2-1; 9 bases map to TRBD2. Losses at the gene ends were 9 bases for V and 8 bases for J; bases not matched to a gene: 11. Germline assignment: CDR1 SNHLY and CDR2 FYNNEI. The CDR3 runs 14 residues. The CDR3, as DNA: TGTGCCAGGGAGGCGGGAGGGCCGTTCGATGAGCAGTTCTTC. Amino acid sequence: CAREAGGPFDEQFF.

The chain combines TRBV12-5 with TRBJ2-2, with TRBD2 identical over 11 bases. Germline V gene data show CDR1 as LGHNT and CDR2 as FRNRAP. Trimming at V came to 6 bases and at J to 4 bases, leaving 7 bases not matched to a gene. The CDR3 runs to 16 residues. CDR3 amino acids: CASGSLAGGRTGELFF. The CDR3 nucleotides read TGTGCTAGTGGAAGCCTAGCGGGGGGCCGCACCGGGGAGCTGTTTTTT.

This clonotype appeared many times. The gene calls are TRBV12-3 or TRBV12-4 and TRBJ1-5; D might be TRBD1 (5 bases). This CDR3 spans 13 amino acids. Trimming pared 4 bases from V and 7 bases from J, leaving 11 bases between. The CDR3 nucleotides read TGTGCCAGCAGTTGGGGGGGGAACCAGCCCCAGCATTTT. Protein product: CASSWGGNQPQHF.

The rearrangement links TRBV20-1 to TRBJ2-5; D remains ambiguous. CDR3 length equals 14 residues. The germline V gene has CDR1 DFQATT and CDR2 SNEGSKA (reference sequence). V gave up 3 bases and J gave up 1 base, with 12 bases separating them. This CDR3 is CSASSVWGQETQYF. Here the CDR3 DNA reads TGCAGTGCTAGTTCTGTGTGGGGCCAAGAGACCCAGTACTTC.

This clonotype was observed at least ten times. As DNA, the CDR3 is TGTGCCAGCAGCTCCCAAGTAGGGAACACCGGGGAGCTGTTTTTT. Amino acid sequence: CASSSQVGNTGELFF. The rearrangement links TRBV11-2 to TRBJ2-2, with unresolved D. Between the trimmed V and J ends, which lost 4 bases and 1 base, there was a span of 10 bases. From germline, CDR1 is SGHAT and CDR2 FQNNGV. The CDR3 contains 15 residues.

Here the CDR3 reads CASSEGRGPLNEQFF. The CDR3 DNA follows: TGTGCCAGCAGTGAAGGGCGAGGACCCCTTAATGAGCAGTTCTTC. The rearrangement uses TRBV2 and TRBJ2-1, with D uncertain. With 1 base removed from V and 7 bases from J, the gap between germline ends came to 14 bases. From germline, CDR1 is SNHLY and CDR2 FYNNEI. The CDR3 is 15 amino acids.

This chain joins TRBV12-3 or TRBV12-4 and TRBJ2-3; 7 nucleotides match TRBD1. This CDR3 region has 15 residues. With V trimmed by 6 bases and J by 2 bases, 8 bases remained unmatched. Here the CDR3 reads CASSYLTGTTDTQYF. In DNA, the CDR3 is TGTGCCAGCAGCTACTTGACAGGGACCACAGATACGCAGTATTTT.

This clonotype was seen only a few times. The gene calls are TRBV7-9 and TRBJ2-2; D is ambiguous. V was pared by 5 bases and J by 3 bases, with 4 bases between. The CDR3 has 12 residues. Germline loops: CDR1 SEHNR, CDR2 FQNEAQ (reference sequence). The CDR3 is CASSPDTGELFF. For the CDR3, the DNA is TGTGCCAGCAGCCCAGACACCGGGGAGCTGTTTTTT.

This clonotype was seen only a few times. The chain employs TRBV20-1 and TRBJ2-1; 12 nucleotides match TRBD2. The germline CDR1 and CDR2 sequences are DFQATT and SNEGSKA (reference sequence). The CDR3 is 18 residues long. The ends lost 3 bases at V and 4 bases at J; junction bases unmatched: 13. CDR3 residues: CSARTLAGGNDNYNEQFF. As DNA, the CDR3 is TGCAGTGCTAGGACGCTAGCGGGGGGGAACGATAATTACAATGAGCAGTTCTTC.

This clonotype turned up a few times. The chain joins TRBV7-3 to TRBJ2-1, with D unresolved. V lost 2 bases to trimming and J lost 10 bases, with 9 bases between them. From germline, CDR1 is SGHTA and CDR2 FQGTGA. The CDR3 is made up of 12 amino acids. As DNA, the CDR3 is TGTGCCAGCAGCTTAGGTATAGAAGAGCAGTTCTTC. This translates into CASSLGIEEQFF. The variable domain in full, completed from reference TRBV7-3 and TRBJ2-1, reads GAGVSQTPSNKVTEKGKYVELRCDPISGHTALYWYRQSLGQGPEFLIYFQGTGAADDSGLPNDRFFAVRPEGSVSTLKIQRTERGDSAVYLCASSLGIEEQFFGPGTRLTVL.

This clonotype came up a few times. This sequence joins TRBV14 and TRBJ2-2; 8 nucleotides line up with TRBD2. Germline assignment: CDR1 SGHDN and CDR2 FVKESK. CDR3 length: 17 amino acids. V lost 0 bases, J lost 3 bases, and 6 bases stayed unmatched. This chain's CDR3 is CASSQDYREGYTGELFF. The CDR3 DNA sequence: TGTGCCAGCAGCCAAGACTACCGGGAGGGTTACACCGGGGAGCTGTTTTTT.

This clonotype was observed a few times. This chain uses TRBV12-3 or TRBV12-4 with TRBJ2-1, with D tentatively TRBD2 (5 bases). There are 15 residues in the CDR3. Trimming cost V 6 bases and J 4 bases, with 16 bases left between them. The DNA for the CDR3 is TGTGCCAGCAGGACGGGATTTCCTACTTACAATGAGCAGTTCTTC. Its translation: CASRTGFPTYNEQFF.

This clonotype was counted at least ten times. This chain connects TRBV3-1 to TRBJ1-2; 10 bases are shared with TRBD1. The trim removed 0 bases at V and 4 bases at J, leaving 8 bases unmatched. Germline values: CDR1 LGHDT, CDR2 YNNKEL (reference sequence). The CDR3 totals 17 residues. The CDR3 DNA reads TGTGCCAGCAGCCAAGATTGGCTCCGGGACAGGGGCTATGGCTACACCTTC. Translation: CASSQDWLRDRGYGYTF.

CDR3 DNA sequence: TGCAGTGCTAGAGACCGGACAGGGGGGAATGGCTACACCTTC. Amino acids: CSARDRTGGNGYTF. The J gene is TRBJ1-2, the V gene TRBV20-1; 10 bases match TRBD1. The germline gives CDR1 DFQATT, CDR2 SNEGSKA (reference sequence). The CDR3 is made up of 14 amino acids. The junction had 4 bases not matched to a gene; V was cut back by 0 bases and J by 6 bases.

Details on this clonotype: A read error may account for a junction end that differs from germline. The chain has TRBV11-2 and TRBJ2-7; D perhaps matches TRBD2 (6 bases). This CDR3 is built from 14 residues. Germline V gene sequence: CDR1 SGHAT, CDR2 FQNNGV. CDR3 loop: CASSPYPEGYERYF. The CDR3 bases are TGTGCCAGCAGCCCTTACCCGGAGGGCTACGAGCGGTACTTC. The full variable domain, completed using reference TRBV11-2 and TRBJ2-7, is EAGVAQSPRYKIIEKRQSVAFWCNPISGHATLYWYQQILGQGPKLLIQFQNNGVVDDSQLPKDRFSAERLKGVDSTLKIQPAKLEDSAVYLCASSPYPEGYERYFGPGTRLTVT.

This clonotype was found a few times. Written as DNA, the CDR3 is TGTGCCAGCAGTTTACGGGGGTTTTACGAGCAGTACTTC. It encodes CASSLRGFYEQYF. V gene TRBV27 combines with J gene TRBJ2-7; D is possibly TRBD2 (6 bases). CDR1 and CDR2 from the germline V gene are MNHEY and SMNVEV (reference sequence). This CDR3 spans 13 amino acids. V was shortened by 2 bases and J by 4 bases, with 9 bases between the two germline ends.

The chain links TRBV2 to TRBJ1-1; D uncertain. The V and J ends lost 5 bases and 1 base respectively, with 11 bases between them. Germline V lookup: CDR1 SNHLY, CDR2 FYNNEI. The CDR3 has 14 residues. CDR3 amino acids: CASSLYGRNTEAFF. The CDR3 DNA reads TGTGCCAGCAGTCTTTACGGGAGGAACACTGAAGCTTTCTTT.

This clonotype has a count of ten or more. The V call is TRBV2, the J call TRBJ2-7; the D gene could be TRBD1 or TRBD2 (5 bases each). Between the trimmed V and J ends, which lost 6 bases and 7 bases, there was a span of 16 bases. From germline, CDR1 is SNHLY and CDR2 FYNNEI. CDR3 length: 13 amino acids. CDR3 sequence reads: CASSPLRGPEQYV. CDR3 bases: TGTGCCAGCAGCCCGCTCCGGGGACCGGAGCAGTACGTC.

The CDR3 loop reads CASSTVWGYNEQFF. Written as DNA, the CDR3 is TGTGCCAGTAGTACCGTCTGGGGTTACAATGAGCAGTTCTTC. The genes are TRBV19 and TRBJ2-1; D is ambiguous. Germline V lookup: CDR1 LNHDA, CDR2 SQIVND (reference sequence). Trimming took 4 bases from V and 4 from J, leaving 11 bases between them. This CDR3 comprises 14 residues.

This clonotype was seen only a few times. The V and J genes are TRBV7-2 and TRBJ2-1, with D possibly being TRBD1 (6 bases). Germline V gene sequence: CDR1 SGHTA, CDR2 FQGNSA. V was clipped by 2 bases and J by 9 bases, with 11 bases between them. The CDR3 covers 13 residues. The CDR3 spells CASSLSTGLEQFF. The CDR3 DNA follows: TGTGCCAGCAGCTTATCGACAGGACTTGAGCAGTTCTTC.